This T cell receptor (beta chain) was recorded in a study of shared clonotypes between healthy human individuals. Repertoires were generated with immunoSEQ multiplex PCR, while TCRdb's copy carries only in-frame clones and drops some. Of millions of clones in the sample, just over 90% were seen once. Trimming pared 5 bases from V and 0 bases from J, leaving 12 bases between. This CDR3 has 15 residues. In germline, CDR1 is SGHNT, CDR2 YENEEA. The receptor comes from a man between 18 and 29 years old in good health. The chain uses TRBV11-3 and TRBJ2-3, with a possible D match to TRBD1 (6 bases). Sequenced sample: naive CD4+ T cells sorted from blood. Regarding subset: CD45RA+ positively selected. CDR3 residues: CASSPTGPSTDTQYF. The DNA for the CDR3 is TGTGCCAGCAGCCCGACAGGCCCTAGCACAGATACGCAGTATTTT.